Included here is one TCR beta chain sequence, with context. This sample was taken from a study of blood T cell repertoires in COVID-19. The protocol was immunoSEQ multiplex PCR, while the TCRdb copy is restricted to in-frame clones and leaves out a portion. Among around 400,000 clones listed, 85% to 90% were seen once. The CDR3 is 13 residues long. The V gene's germline CDR1 is MNHEY and CDR2 SVGAGI. Germline trimming cut 6 bases from V and 8 bases from J; bases unmatched to any gene: 6. Which cohort a participant joined came from the clinical history participants gave. The sample comprised PBMCs or T cells enriched from blood (not recorded which). This clonotype originated in a woman aged 25 to 45 who had recovered from COVID-19. The rearrangement joins TRBV6-5 to TRBJ1-2; TRBD1 matches 10 bases. This CDR3 reads CASRPGTGAGYTF. Written as DNA, the CDR3 is TGTGCCAGCAGACCCGGGACAGGGGCCGGCTACACCTTC.